Below, one T cell receptor beta chain is given with its context. The antigen is not known. An end of the junction differs from the germline gene, which may be a read error. A universal primer site was incorporated via template switching, and the cDNA contained unique molecular identifiers. TCRdb re-analysed the 5' RACE reads in MiXCR, keeping a single row per CDR3 protein. There are 1.5 million to 2 million distinct CDR3 sequences in the sample; about 31% occur only once, and about 0.3% lies in the top ten. The data were obtained in a study of identical twins. Study-wide points: Memory repertoires lacked the insertion deficit that abundant cord blood beta clonotypes showed. Not following the same donors, the study drew its conclusions from cross-sectional statistical analysis.

Sequencing used cord blood. The sequence was obtained from a newborn girl in good health.

The CDR3 reads CASSGAGSYTEQFF. The CDR3 coding sequence is TGTGCCAGCAGTGGGGCGGGCTCCTACACTGAGCAGTTCTTC. This sequence joins TRBV6-1 and TRBJ2-1; tentatively, D is TRBD2 (5 bases). CDR1 MNHNS and CDR2 SASEGT come from the germline V gene. The CDR3 extends over 14 amino acids.